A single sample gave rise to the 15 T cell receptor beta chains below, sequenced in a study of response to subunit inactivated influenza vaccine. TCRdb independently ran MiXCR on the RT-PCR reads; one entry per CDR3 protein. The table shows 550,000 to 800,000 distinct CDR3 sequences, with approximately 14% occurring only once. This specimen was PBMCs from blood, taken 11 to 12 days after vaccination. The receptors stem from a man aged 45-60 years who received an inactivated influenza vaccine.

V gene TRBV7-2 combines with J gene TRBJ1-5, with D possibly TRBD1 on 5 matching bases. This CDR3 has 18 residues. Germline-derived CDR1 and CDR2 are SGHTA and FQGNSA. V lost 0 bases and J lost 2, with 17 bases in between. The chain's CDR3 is CASSLAGRRVGGNQPQHF. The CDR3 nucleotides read TGTGCCAGCAGCTTAGCGGGGAGGAGGGTAGGGGGCAATCAGCCCCAGCATTTT.

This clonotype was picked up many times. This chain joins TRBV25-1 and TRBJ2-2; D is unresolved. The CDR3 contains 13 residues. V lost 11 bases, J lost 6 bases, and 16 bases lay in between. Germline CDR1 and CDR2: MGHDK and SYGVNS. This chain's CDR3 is CACHGLKAGELFF. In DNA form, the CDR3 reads TGTGCCTGCCACGGCTTAAAGGCCGGGGAGCTGTTTTTT.

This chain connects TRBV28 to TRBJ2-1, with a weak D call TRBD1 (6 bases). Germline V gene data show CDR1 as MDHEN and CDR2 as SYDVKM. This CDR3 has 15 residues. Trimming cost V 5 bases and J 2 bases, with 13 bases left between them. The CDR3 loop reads CASSPGQRTYNEQFF. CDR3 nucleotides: TGTGCCAGCAGTCCCGGACAGAGAACCTACAATGAGCAGTTCTTC.

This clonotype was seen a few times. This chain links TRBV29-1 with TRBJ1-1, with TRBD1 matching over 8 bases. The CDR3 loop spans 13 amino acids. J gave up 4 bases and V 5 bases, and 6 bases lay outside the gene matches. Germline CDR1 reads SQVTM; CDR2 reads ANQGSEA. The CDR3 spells CSVLGTGGTEAFF. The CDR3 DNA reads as TGCAGCGTTCTAGGGACAGGCGGCACTGAAGCTTTCTTT.

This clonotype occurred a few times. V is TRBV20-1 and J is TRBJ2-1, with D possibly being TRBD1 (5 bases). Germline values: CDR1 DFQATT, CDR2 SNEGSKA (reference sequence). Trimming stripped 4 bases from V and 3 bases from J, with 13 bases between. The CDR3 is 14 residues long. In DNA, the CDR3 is TGCAGTGCTATACAGGAGACCTACTACAATGAGCAGTTCTTC. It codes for CSAIQETYYNEQFF.

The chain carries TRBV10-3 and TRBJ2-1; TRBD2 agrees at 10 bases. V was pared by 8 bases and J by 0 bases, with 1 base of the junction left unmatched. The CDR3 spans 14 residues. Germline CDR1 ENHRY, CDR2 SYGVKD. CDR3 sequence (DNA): TGTGCCATCTCTAGCGGGAGCTCCTACAATGAGCAGTTCTTC. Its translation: CAISSGSSYNEQFF.

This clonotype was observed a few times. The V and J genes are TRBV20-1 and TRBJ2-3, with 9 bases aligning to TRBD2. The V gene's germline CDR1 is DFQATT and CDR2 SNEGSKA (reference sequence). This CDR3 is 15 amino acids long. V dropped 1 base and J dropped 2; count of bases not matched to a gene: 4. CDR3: CSARGASGATDTQYF. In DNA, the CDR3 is TGCAGTGCTAGAGGTGCTAGCGGGGCCACAGATACGCAGTATTTT.

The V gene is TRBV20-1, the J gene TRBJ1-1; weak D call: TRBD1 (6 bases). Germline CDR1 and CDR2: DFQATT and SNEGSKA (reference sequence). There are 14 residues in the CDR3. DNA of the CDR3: TGCAGACTGGAACGCATTGAACAGGGATTTAAAGCTTTCTTT. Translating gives CRLERIEQGFKAFF.

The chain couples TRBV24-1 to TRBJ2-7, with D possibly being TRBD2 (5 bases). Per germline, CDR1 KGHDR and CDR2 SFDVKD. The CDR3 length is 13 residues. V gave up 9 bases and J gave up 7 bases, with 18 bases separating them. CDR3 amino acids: CATQRVSSGEQYF. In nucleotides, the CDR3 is TGTGCCACCCAACGGGTAAGCTCGGGAGAGCAGTACTTC.

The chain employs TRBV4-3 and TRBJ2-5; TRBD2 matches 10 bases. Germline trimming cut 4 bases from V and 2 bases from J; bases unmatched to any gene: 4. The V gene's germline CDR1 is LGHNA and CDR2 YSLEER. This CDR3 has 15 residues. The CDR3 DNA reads TGCGCCAGCAGCCCCACACTAGCGGGACAAGAGACCCAGTACTTC. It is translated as CASSPTLAGQETQYF.

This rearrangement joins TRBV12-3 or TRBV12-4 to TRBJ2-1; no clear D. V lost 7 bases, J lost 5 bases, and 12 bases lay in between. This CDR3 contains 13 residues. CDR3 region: CASTQDWDNEQFF. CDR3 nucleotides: TGTGCCAGCACCCAAGACTGGGACAATGAGCAGTTCTTC.

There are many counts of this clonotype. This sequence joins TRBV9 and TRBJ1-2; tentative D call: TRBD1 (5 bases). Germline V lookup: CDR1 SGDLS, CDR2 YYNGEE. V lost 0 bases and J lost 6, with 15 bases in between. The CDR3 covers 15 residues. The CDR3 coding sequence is TGTGCCAGCAGCGTAGAGGGACGGAGCCTGGATGGCTACACCTTC. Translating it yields CASSVEGRSLDGYTF.

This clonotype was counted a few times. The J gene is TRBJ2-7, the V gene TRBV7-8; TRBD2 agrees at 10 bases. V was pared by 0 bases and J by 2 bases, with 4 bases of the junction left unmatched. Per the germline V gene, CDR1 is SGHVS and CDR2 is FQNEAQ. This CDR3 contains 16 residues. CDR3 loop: CASSLAGTSVTYEQYF. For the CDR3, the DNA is TGTGCCAGCAGCTTAGCCGGGACTAGCGTAACCTACGAGCAGTACTTC. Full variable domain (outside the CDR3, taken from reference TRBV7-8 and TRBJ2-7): GAGVSQSPRYKVAKRGQDVALRCDPISGHVSLFWYQQALGQGPEFLTYFQNEAQLDKSGLPSDRFFAERPEGSVSTLKIQRTQQEDSAVYLCASSLAGTSVTYEQYFGPGTRLTVT.

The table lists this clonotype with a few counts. The CDR3 loop reads CASSLDGGNTQYF. The CDR3 DNA is TGCGCCAGCAGCTTGGATGGGGGGAATACGCAGTATTTT. The chain links TRBV5-1 to TRBJ2-3; D possibly corresponds to TRBD2 (6 bases). The V gene lost 0 bases and the J gene lost 7 bases, with 9 bases spanning the gap. The CDR3 consists of 13 residues. Germline CDR1 and CDR2: SGHRS and YFSETQ.

The CDR3 DNA is TGTGCCAGCAGTTTATCGATCGTGGGACAGGGTTACAATGAGCAGTTCTTC. This sequence encodes CASSLSIVGQGYNEQFF. The chain carries TRBV27 and TRBJ2-1, with 9 bases that match TRBD1. CDR1 MNHEY and CDR2 SMNVEV come from the germline V gene (reference sequence). The CDR3 loop spans 17 amino acids. J gave up 4 bases and V 0 bases, and 7 bases lay outside the gene matches.